A selection of T cell receptor beta chains follows, all from one sample in a study of blood T cell repertoires in COVID-19. This table comes from immunoSEQ multiplex PCR, and its TCRdb copy is limited to in-frame clones, with some not included. The sample has almost 250,000 clones; roughly 85% are singletons. Sequenced: PBMCs or T cells enriched from blood (not recorded which). The receptors come from a woman between 45 and 65 years old with acute COVID-19. CDR3s include the opening cysteine and the closing phenylalanine or tryptophan. Size is stated for part of the rows, as once, few or many counts, or as a class when the clone is expanded.

v_gene: TRBV5-1
abundance: NA
j_gene: TRBJ2-7
CDR3aa: CASSLIRGHEQYF

v_gene: TRBV14
abundance: NA
j_gene: TRBJ2-2
CDR3aa: CASSQDPARMAGELFF

v_gene: TRBV2
abundance: NA
j_gene: TRBJ2-7
CDR3aa: CASRSTGLEQYF

v_gene: TRBV5-5
abundance: NA
j_gene: TRBJ1-5
CDR3aa: CASSLRPDRTNQPQHF

v_gene: TRBV3-1/TRBV3-2
abundance: NA
j_gene: TRBJ1-3
CDR3aa: CASSQAGQGGNTIYF

v_gene: TRBV30
abundance: few
j_gene: TRBJ1-4
CDR3aa: CAWGAVTTNEKLFF

v_gene: TRBV13
abundance: once
j_gene: TRBJ2-5
CDR3aa: CASSFRDQETQYF

v_gene: TRBV30
abundance: NA
j_gene: TRBJ1-6
CDR3aa: CAFIGQSNNSPLHF

v_gene: TRBV19
abundance: NA
j_gene: TRBJ1-1
CDR3aa: CASSTQDRGWSVTEAFF

v_gene: TRBV5-8
abundance: NA
j_gene: TRBJ2-5
CDR3aa: CASSLPSQETQYF

v_gene: TRBV3-1/TRBV3-2
abundance: NA
j_gene: TRBJ1-2
CDR3aa: CASSQEGTGGYGYTF

v_gene: TRBV2
abundance: few
j_gene: TRBJ1-6
CDR3aa: CASIFGQAGSPLHF

v_gene: TRBV4-1
abundance: few
j_gene: TRBJ2-2
CDR3aa: CASSQRGGGGSSGELFF

v_gene: TRBV3-1/TRBV3-2
abundance: NA
j_gene: TRBJ1-3
CDR3aa: CASSQGDTNTIYF

v_gene: TRBV12-3/TRBV12-4
abundance: NA
j_gene: TRBJ1-1
CDR3aa: CASSLNEGARAFF

v_gene: TRBV12-3/TRBV12-4
abundance: NA
j_gene: TRBJ1-2
CDR3aa: CASTRYRGIGYTF

v_gene: TRBV9
abundance: NA
j_gene: TRBJ1-1
CDR3aa: CASSVGTSLNTEAFF

v_gene: TRBV27
abundance: NA
j_gene: TRBJ2-2
CDR3aa: CASSLKRGGVGELFF

v_gene: TRBV6-5
abundance: NA
j_gene: TRBJ2-5
CDR3aa: CASRGRQGAGETQYF

v_gene: TRBV2
abundance: NA
j_gene: TRBJ2-1
CDR3aa: CASTRLAGGPNEQFF

v_gene: TRBV10-2
abundance: NA
j_gene: TRBJ2-1
CDR3aa: CASRETNSYNEQFF

v_gene: TRBV7-2
abundance: NA
j_gene: TRBJ1-2
CDR3aa: CASSFGQVGNYGYTF

v_gene: TRBV19
abundance: NA
j_gene: TRBJ1-5
CDR3aa: CASNLGQAINQPQHF

v_gene: TRBV14
abundance: NA
j_gene: TRBJ2-7
CDR3aa: CASSPQGNEQYF

v_gene: TRBV3-1/TRBV3-2
abundance: few
j_gene: TRBJ1-2
CDR3aa: CASSQDQQDHYGYTF

v_gene: TRBV18
abundance: few
j_gene: TRBJ2-5
CDR3aa: CASSPRRDRSGRETQYF

v_gene: TRBV7-9
abundance: NA
j_gene: TRBJ2-7
CDR3aa: CASSLEGDGREQYF

v_gene: TRBV5-4
abundance: NA
j_gene: TRBJ2-7
CDR3aa: CASSFRTSGSYEQYF